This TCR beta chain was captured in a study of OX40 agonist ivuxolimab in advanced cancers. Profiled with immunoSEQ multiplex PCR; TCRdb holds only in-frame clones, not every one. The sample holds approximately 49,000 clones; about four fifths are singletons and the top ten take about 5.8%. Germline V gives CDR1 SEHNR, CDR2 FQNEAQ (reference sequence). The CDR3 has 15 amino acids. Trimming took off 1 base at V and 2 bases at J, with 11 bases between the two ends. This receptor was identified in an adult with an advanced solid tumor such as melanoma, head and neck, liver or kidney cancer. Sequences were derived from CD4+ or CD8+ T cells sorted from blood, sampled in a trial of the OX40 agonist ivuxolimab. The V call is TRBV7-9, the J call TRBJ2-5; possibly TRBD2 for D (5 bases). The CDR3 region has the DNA TGTGCCAGCAGCTTAGTAGCGCCGGTACAAGAGACCCAGTACTTC. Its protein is CASSLVAPVQETQYF.